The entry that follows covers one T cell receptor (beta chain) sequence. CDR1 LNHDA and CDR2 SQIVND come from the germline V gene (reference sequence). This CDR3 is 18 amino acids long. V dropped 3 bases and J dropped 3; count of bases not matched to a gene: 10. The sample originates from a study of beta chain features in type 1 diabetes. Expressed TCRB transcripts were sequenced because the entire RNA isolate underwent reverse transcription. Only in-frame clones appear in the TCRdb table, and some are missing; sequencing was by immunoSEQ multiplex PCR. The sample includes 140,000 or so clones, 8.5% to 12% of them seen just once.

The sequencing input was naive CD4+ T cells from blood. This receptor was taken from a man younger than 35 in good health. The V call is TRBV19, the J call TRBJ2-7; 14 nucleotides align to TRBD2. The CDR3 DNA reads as TGTGCCAGTAGTATTACCGGGACTAGCGGGGGCCGTCGCTACGAGCAGTACTTC. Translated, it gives CASSITGTSGGRRYEQYF.